This T cell receptor beta chain was retrieved from a study of shared clonotypes between healthy human individuals (dated by TCRdb to 2020 to 2022). A note on the overall study: Three men and a couple of women, aged 18 to 49 years, made up the cohort. Per donor, three plates each were used for CD4 naive and CD4 memory, two for CD8 naive, and one for CD8 memory. Blood TCR repertoires of about 5 healthy adults were deeply sequenced to estimate repertoire size and the extent of clonotype sharing between individuals. To increase sequencing depth and limit assay-specific biases, TCR repertoire library preparation and sequencing were carried out by different laboratories using diverse techniques. Per donor, leukapheresis produced somewhere between about 0.85 and 9.5 billion PBMCs. Points the paper makes about the study in general: Sampling was limited to blood, and TCR repertoires in tissue likely differ from TCR repertoires in blood. Higher generation probabilities were observed for clonotypes shared by all four sorted-subset donors than for non-shared clonotypes. Based on pairwise subsampling, the degree of clonotype sharing among donors was expected to be affected by sequencing depth. Incomplete sequencing was indicated by rarefaction of sorted-subset datasets, despite the large sequencing depth. Estimated clonotype richness was generally larger for naive than for memory subsets. Sharing across a few donors was observed for around 5% of naive CD4, 3.5% of naive CD8, about 2.5% of memory CD4, and around 0.4% of memory CD8 clonotypes. Because the study included only a small number of donors, the genetic and exposure-history diversity represented was limited.

This clone came up once. The antigen this receptor binds is unknown. Per-base quality was not reported, and no clone a single base away is much larger than it. Using the deep immunoSEQ assay, multiplex PCR amplified TCR CDR3 regions from genomic DNA. Extracted genomic DNA from each cell subset was distributed evenly across all wells of several immunoSEQ 96-well plates, and each plate was treated as a replicate. For sorted subsets, around 0.2 ug genomic DNA, equal to 30,000 to 35,000 T cell genomes, was loaded into each replicate PCR. Purified libraries were quantified with a Qubit 3.0 fluorometer, sized on a Bioanalyzer 2100, and re-quantified with the KAPA Library Quantification kit. Every immunoSEQ 96-well plate was sequenced on a dedicated single-read 150-cycle Illumina NextSeq 550 flow cell. The published analysis was carried out like this. The immunoSEQ output contained only junctional sequences without quality scores, so filtering could not match that applied to full-length reads. To assign V/J genes and CDR3, sequences were annotated using PyIR, a Python wrapper for IgBLAST v1.9, with IMGT germline references. Reads with weak V/J assignments (E-value above 1e-6), missing CDR3, stop codons, out-of-frame junctions, or ambiguous translated residues were removed. V3J clonotypes were defined by identical inferred V gene, J gene, and CDR3 amino acid sequence. The percentage overlap between two repertoires was calculated by dividing the number of shared unique clonotypes by the size of the smaller repertoire. Richness of each repertoire was evaluated using RTK rarefaction, the Chao1 estimator, and Recon v2.1 estimates of unobserved clonotypes. OLGA was used to compute generation probabilities for all TCRbeta clonotypes that the gDNA method yielded from a handful of donors. TCRdb took this table from immuneACCESS and kept in-frame rearrangements with V and J called. Such tables lack part of the clones; where checked against another copy, unresolved V genes explain under half of the gap, and the rest is unexplained. V and J calls plus clone size are reproduced from that table; the DNA served to infer D and trimming. The table for this sample lists roughly 2.5 million clones; more than 90% of them were counted only once. Over 0.12% of the sample goes to the ten largest clones.

The donors were healthy, HIV-negative adults with no recently reported acute infections or vaccinations. Every donor was a Caucasian adult residing in Nashville, Tennessee, USA. CD4+ T cells were enriched by magnetic negative selection, after which naive cells were positively selected on CD45RA and the negative fraction was taken as the memory subset. Blood was collected by leukapheresis, and PBMCs were isolated by Ficoll-Histopaque density gradient centrifugation and then cryopreserved in liquid nitrogen vapor phase. Analytical flow cytometry was used to check the purity and quantity of each magnetically sorted T cell population. Genomic DNA was isolated from each sorted fraction and quantified by UV absorbance on a Nanodrop 2000c. Taken from the germline V gene (reference sequence), the CDR1 and CDR2 loops are SEHNR and FQNEAQ. The CDR3 spans 14 residues, from the cysteine through the phenylalanine. The read is trimmed to its CDR3 DNA, 42 bases read in frame from base 1. The V and J ends are trimmed by 3 bases and 2 bases, leaving 8 bases between them.

The clonotype originates from a man younger than 30 in good health. The V gene is TRBV7-9 and the J gene is TRBJ2-1; the D gene remains uncertain. Input material: naive CD4+ T cells sorted from blood. The cell subset or site label of this sample denotes: CD45RA+ positively selected. The CDR3 protein: CASSLSLAYNEQFF. The DNA is as follows: TGTGCCAGCAGCTTGTCCTTGGCCTACAATGAGCAGTTCTTC.